These 2 T cell receptor beta chains came from one sample sequenced in a study of cytomegalovirus exposure and HLA in healthy donors. PCR employed 60 Vbeta and 13 Jbeta primers. Sequenced by immunoSEQ multiplex PCR; TCRdb stores in-frame clones only, minus some. The profile shows 200,000 to 250,000 clones, roughly 80% of them singletons. The sequencing input was PBMCs. The receptors stem from a woman in her thirties or forties in good health and CMV-seropositive.

V usage is TRBV6-5 and J usage is TRBJ2-5, with a weak D call TRBD1 (6 bases). In germline, CDR1 is MNHEY, CDR2 SVGAGI. The CDR3 length is 15 residues. Trimming took 2 bases from V and 1 from J, leaving 11 bases between them. The chain's CDR3 is CASSYTAGVQETQYF. The CDR3 DNA reads TGTGCCAGCAGTTACACGGCAGGGGTCCAAGAGACCCAGTACTTC.

The J gene is TRBJ1-2, the V gene TRBV4-1, with 7 bases identical to TRBD1. CDR1 is MGHRA, CDR2 YSYEKL, per germline. This CDR3 spans 17 amino acids. The V segment lost 2 bases and the J segment 3 bases; nucleotides outside the gene matches: 12. The CDR3 DNA follows: TGCGCCAGCAGCCAACACAAGGCGAGGGGGCAGGACTATGGCTACACCTTC. It is translated as CASSQHKARGQDYGYTF.